This T cell receptor beta chain was captured in a study of neoadjuvant anti-PD-1 for oral cavity cancer. Study overall: Around day 43, patients without progression received a fourth nivolumab dose before surgery.

Details on this clone: What it binds is unknown.

Six replicates per PBMC sample, mostly from 480 ng of genomic DNA. Sequencing was performed with immunoSEQ multiplex PCR; in TCRdb, only in-frame clones are kept and a portion is missing. The sample lists around 60,000 clones; 65% to 85% were seen once. CDR1 is SGHTA, CDR2 FQGTGA, per germline. The V end was cut by 5 bases, the J end by 7 bases, with 9 bases between. The CDR3 has 12 amino acids. Broader study findings: Higher pretreatment blood Treg/Th17 ratios correlated with higher pretreatment blood and lower post-treatment tumor TCRbeta clonality.

Patients had HPV-negative, locally advanced oral cavity squamous cell carcinoma. The chain couples TRBV7-3 to TRBJ2-1; D perhaps matches TRBD1 (5 bases). This TCR derives from a person between 40 and 80 years old with oral cavity squamous cell carcinoma. This specimen was PBMCs, taken before nivolumab (anti-PD-1) treatment. CDR3 region: CASSMNRNEQFF. The CDR3 DNA follows: TGTGCCAGCAGCATGAACAGGAATGAGCAGTTCTTC.